The entry below gives a single T cell receptor beta chain sequence along with its context. This entry is derived from a study of T cell responses to AZD1222 COVID-19 vaccine. The assay was immunoSEQ multiplex PCR, and TCRdb's table has in-frame clones only and misses some. The data contain 130,000 to 150,000 clones, 75% to 85% of them singletons. The clonotype originates from an adult in good health. This material consisted of peripheral blood, taken on day 0 of MenACWY control vaccination.

CDR3 sequence: CASSSRQGRYGYTF. DNA for the CDR3: TGTGCCAGCAGCTCTCGACAGGGGCGCTATGGCTACACCTTC. The chain carries TRBV9 and TRBJ1-2; 8 bases fit TRBD1. The CDR3 loop spans 14 amino acids. Germline values: CDR1 SGDLS, CDR2 YYNGEE. With 4 bases clipped from V and 4 bases from J, the junction kept 6 bases outside the gene matches.